This T cell receptor (beta chain) appears in the sequencing data of a study of blood T cell repertoires in COVID-19. This CDR3 has 14 residues. V gave up 1 base and J gave up 10 bases, with 16 bases separating them. Looked up from germline, CDR1 is SGHAT and CDR2 is FQDESV (reference sequence). Clones were sequenced by immunoSEQ multiplex PCR, and TCRdb holds only the in-frame ones, with some missing. Found here are 300,000 to 400,000 clones, 85% to 90% of them singletons; the top ten hold approximately 1%. Cohorts were determined from participant-reported clinical history. This receptor was taken from a young man who had recovered from COVID-19. The sample consisted of PBMCs or T cells enriched from blood (not recorded which). The chain is built from TRBV11-1 and TRBJ1-1, with D possibly being TRBD1 (6 bases). The CDR3 nucleotides are TGTGCCAGCAGCTTAGTGACAGGTCGGTCCGCAGCTTTCTTT. Translation: CASSLVTGRSAAFF.